A selection of T cell receptor beta chains follows, all from one sample in a study of OX40 agonist ivuxolimab in advanced cancers. Method: immunoSEQ multiplex PCR; TCRdb's copy keeps in-frame clones and lacks some. The sample shows around 50,000 clones, less than 85% of them seen only once. The material was CD4+ or CD8+ T cells sorted from blood, obtained in a trial of the OX40 agonist ivuxolimab. Receptors were obtained from an adult with an advanced solid tumor such as melanoma, head and neck, liver or kidney cancer. Each CDR3 is given with its conserved first and last residue. The D gene is left open where the match is weak. Expanded clones are given a class, and other clones once, few, many or no size at all.

CDR3aa | CDR3nt | j_gene | v_gene | d_gene | abundance
CAIRNSGGAGNEQFF | TGTGCCATCAGGAATAGCGGGGGGGCCGGCAATGAGCAGTTCTTC | TRBJ2-1 | TRBV10-3 | TRBD2 | .
CATTGRSGQPQHF | TGCGCCACCACAGGGAGGTCCGGGCAGCCCCAGCATTTT | TRBJ1-5 | TRBV10-1 | . | .
CASSPQQSSPSPLHF | TGTGCCAGCAGCCCGCAGCAATCCAGTCCCTCACCCCTCCACTTT | TRBJ1-6 | TRBV9 | . | .
CASSYGGANQPQHF | TGTGCCAGCAGTTACGGGGGAGCCAATCAGCCCCAGCATTTT | TRBJ1-5 | TRBV6-6 | . | few
CASSPGSAYNEQFF | TGTGCCAGCAGCCCCGGTTCGGCCTACAATGAGCAGTTCTTC | TRBJ2-1 | TRBV7-2 | . | .
CASTRGTNEKLFF | TGTGCCAGCACCAGGGGAACTAATGAAAAACTGTTTTTT | TRBJ1-4 | TRBV27 | . | .
CASSPGTVSTEAFF | TGTGCCAGCAGCCCCGGGACAGTCAGCACTGAAGCTTTCTTT | TRBJ1-1 | TRBV7-6 | TRBD1 | .
CASIQPGLAGDTQYF | TGTGCCAGTATCCAACCGGGACTAGCGGGGGATACGCAGTATTTT | TRBJ2-3 | TRBV19 | TRBD2 | .
CASSLRQGGTGELFF | TGTGCCAGCAGCTTAAGGCAGGGGGGCACCGGGGAGCTGTTTTTT | TRBJ2-2 | TRBV5-6 | . | .
CASSGTRFLDEQFF | TGTGCCAGCAGCGGGACTAGGTTTCTCGATGAGCAGTTCTTC | TRBJ2-1 | TRBV11-2 | TRBD2 | few
CASSESWFGYGYTF | TGCGCCAGCAGTGAGTCGTGGTTTGGCTATGGCTACACCTTC | TRBJ1-2 | TRBV10-2 | . | .
CASSSLTRGQGNTEAFF | TGTGCCAGCAGCTCTCTTACCCGGGGACAGGGGAACACTGAAGCTTTCTTT | TRBJ1-1 | TRBV7-2 | TRBD1 | .
CASSLEVAGGRYNEQFF | TGCGCCAGCAGCTTGGAAGTAGCGGGGGGACGGTACAATGAGCAGTTCTTC | TRBJ2-1 | TRBV5-1 | TRBD2 | .
CASSPKIRLAGEADTQYF | TGTGCCAGCAGCCCAAAGATCCGACTAGCGGGAGAGGCAGATACGCAGTATTTT | TRBJ2-3 | TRBV7-9 | TRBD2 | .
CASSVIETGEQYF | TGTGCCAGCAGCGTAATTGAGACAGGCGAGCAGTACTTC | TRBJ2-7 | TRBV7-9 | . | .
CASSLGQGGETQYF | TGCGCCAGCAGCTTGGGACAGGGAGGAGAGACCCAGTACTTC | TRBJ2-5 | TRBV5-1 | . | .
CASSIEADQPQHF | TGTGCCAGTAGTATAGAAGCAGATCAGCCCCAGCATTTT | TRBJ1-5 | TRBV19 | . | .
CASSPLGGRAGGYTF | TGTGCCAGCTCACCCCTCGGGGGTCGTGCAGGTGGCTACACCTTC | TRBJ1-2 | TRBV18 | . | .
CASSLADTQYF | TGTGCCAGCAGCTTGGCAGATACGCAGTATTTT | TRBJ2-3 | TRBV5-4 | . | .
CASSFSSGGYQETQYF | TGTGCCAGCAGCTTTTCTAGCGGAGGGTACCAAGAGACCCAGTACTTC | TRBJ2-5 | TRBV5-4 | TRBD2 | .
CASSLGLAGSGANVLTF | TGTGCCAGCAGCCTGGGACTAGCGGGGAGCGGGGCCAACGTCCTGACTTTC | TRBJ2-6 | TRBV7-2 | TRBD2 | .
CASSVAIGGAWGTEAFF | TGTGCCAGCAGTGTCGCCATCGGGGGGGCGTGGGGCACTGAAGCTTTCTTT | TRBJ1-1 | TRBV6-1 | . | .
CASVFGGGNEQFF | TGTGCCAGCGTATTTGGAGGTGGCAATGAGCAGTTCTTC | TRBJ2-1 | TRBV5-6 | . | .
CAISEGRGSAGEAFF | TGTGCCATCAGTGAGGGCAGGGGATCAGCGGGTGAAGCTTTCTTT | TRBJ1-1 | TRBV10-3 | . | .
CASSRGAGELFF | TGTGCCAGCAGTAGGGGAGCCGGGGAGCTGTTTTTT | TRBJ2-2 | TRBV6-5 | . | .
CASSLTNSGAGELFF | TGTGCCAGCAGCTTAACGAATAGCGGGGCCGGGGAGCTGTTTTTT | TRBJ2-2 | TRBV7-9 | TRBD2 | .
CASRRTTEAFF | TGTGCCAGCAGGCGGACAACCGAAGCTTTCTTT | TRBJ1-1 | TRBV7-2 | . | .
CASSGRWDTEAFF | TGTGCCAGCAGTGGGCGGTGGGACACTGAAGCTTTCTTT | TRBJ1-1 | TRBV6-5 | . | .
CASSLLHEQYF | TGTGCCAGCAGTCTCTTACACGAGCAGTACTTC | TRBJ2-7 | TRBV2 | . | .
CSATRDSGSYEQYF | TGCAGCGCTACCCGGGACAGTGGCTCCTACGAGCAGTACTTC | TRBJ2-7 | TRBV29-1 | TRBD1 | .
CASTYEWTSGSVGPGNEQFF | TGCGCCAGCACCTACGAGTGGACTAGCGGGAGTGTGGGACCGGGCAATGAGCAGTTCTTC | TRBJ2-1 | TRBV23-1 | TRBD2 | .
CAWSAGLESQPQHF | TGTGCCTGGAGTGCGGGCCTGGAATCTCAGCCCCAGCATTTT | TRBJ1-5 | TRBV30 | . | .
CASSPVVGGYEQYF | TGTGCCAGCAGCCCAGTAGTTGGAGGATACGAGCAGTACTTC | TRBJ2-7 | TRBV7-2 | . | .
CASKAGLHYEQYF | TGTGCCAGCAAAGCGGGCCTACACTACGAGCAGTACTTC | TRBJ2-7 | TRBV7-2 | . | .
CAWSDALGGTGEKLFF | TGTGCCTGGAGTGATGCCCTGGGAGGGACGGGGGAAAAACTGTTTTTT | TRBJ1-4 | TRBV30 | . | few
CASSLEGGESPLHF | TGTGCCAGCAGCTTGGAGGGTGGTGAGTCACCCCTCCACTTT | TRBJ1-6 | TRBV5-4 | . | once
CATSRDPPTDTQYF | TGTGCCACCAGCAGAGATCCCCCAACGGATACGCAGTATTTT | TRBJ2-3 | TRBV15 | . | .
CASSRASGTSEETQYF | TGCGCCAGCAGCCGCGCCTCCGGGACTAGCGAAGAGACCCAGTACTTC | TRBJ2-5 | TRBV5-1 | TRBD2 | .
CASSRTPGGGVLQETQYF | TGTGCCAGCAGCCGAACCCCCGGGGGTGGCGTCCTCCAAGAGACCCAGTACTTC | TRBJ2-5 | TRBV7-3 | . | .
CASSLTGTGRGEQYF | TGTGCCAGCAGCTTGACCGGGACAGGGAGGGGCGAGCAGTACTTC | TRBJ2-7 | TRBV5-8 | TRBD1 | .
CASSGDRGYEQYF | TGCGCCAGCAGTGGCGACAGGGGTTACGAGCAGTACTTC | TRBJ2-7 | TRBV10-2 | TRBD1 | .
CASGTQGQFGGEQFF | TGTGCTAGTGGTACTCAGGGTCAGTTTGGCGGTGAGCAGTTCTTC | TRBJ2-1 | TRBV12-5 | . | .
CASSEGGSSIYEQYF | TGTGCCAGCAGTGAGGGCGGGAGCAGCATTTACGAGCAGTACTTC | TRBJ2-7 | TRBV6-1 | TRBD2 | .
CASSMGFIYGYTF | TGTGCCAGTAGTATGGGGTTTATCTATGGCTACACCTTC | TRBJ1-2 | TRBV19 | . | .
CASTSIRAATNEKLFF | TGTGCCAGCACCTCTATTAGGGCAGCAACTAATGAAAAACTGTTTTTT | TRBJ1-4 | TRBV25-1 | . | .